This is a list of T cell receptor beta chains from one sample in a study of T cell repertoires in aging, cancer and after chemotherapy. TCRdb re-derived calls from the multiplex PCR reads in MiXCR, one entry per CDR3 protein. The repertoire has some 19,000 distinct CDR3 sequences, roughly two fifths of them found once; the top ten carry 15% to 20%. Material for sequencing was blood. The source is a human donor with a solid tumor. Each CDR3 is given with its conserved first and last residue. D genes are given only for firm matches. Size values are once, few and many counts, or a class for expanded clones, and some rows have none.

TGTGCCAGCAGCTTAGCTGGGGGTTCGAAGGATGGCTACACCTTC CASSLAGGSKDGYTF TRBV7-6 NA NA TRBJ1-2
TGTGCCTGGGATAGGACAGGCCTTTATAATTCACCCCTCCACTTT CAWDRTGLYNSPLHF TRBV30 TRBD1 NA TRBJ1-6
TGTGCCAGCAGTTATATTCCCCGGCTAACTGAAGCTTTCTTT CASSYIPRLTEAFF TRBV6-2/TRBV6-3 NA NA TRBJ1-1
TGTGCCAGCAGCTTGAACCGGGGGGCCAACGTCCTGACTTTC CASSLNRGANVLTF TRBV5-5 NA medium-sized TRBJ2-6
TGCGCCAGCAGTTTGGGACTAGCGGAAAGCACAGATACGCAGTATTTT CASSLGLAESTDTQYF TRBV5-1 TRBD2 NA TRBJ2-3
TGTGCCTGGACTGCGGGAGGGCTTTACACCGGGGAGCTGTTTTTT CAWTAGGLYTGELFF TRBV30 TRBD2 medium-sized TRBJ2-2
TGTGCCAGCGAGTCGGCTGAAAAACTGTTTTTT CASESAEKLFF TRBV6-5 NA NA TRBJ1-4
TGCAGTGCTGAAGGGACTAGCGGCACAGATACGCAGTATTTT CSAEGTSGTDTQYF TRBV20-1 TRBD2 NA TRBJ2-3
TGTGCCAGCAGTTACTCGAGGTCACCGTATAATTCACCCCTCCACTTT CASSYSRSPYNSPLHF TRBV6-5 NA NA TRBJ1-6
TGTGCCAGTACCCAACGAGCCTCGGGACTAGCGGAAACCGGGGAGCTGTTTTTT CASTQRASGLAETGELFF TRBV19 TRBD2 medium-sized TRBJ2-2
TGTGCCAGTAGTATTTTGGACGGCGAGCAGTACTTC CASSILDGEQYF TRBV19 NA few TRBJ2-7
TGTGCCAGCAGCTTAGTTTTGGGGGACAGGGCAGATACGCAGTATTTT CASSLVLGDRADTQYF TRBV11-1 TRBD1 NA TRBJ2-3
TGTGCCAGCAGCTGGGGCTTAAGCCACGAGCAGTACTTC CASSWGLSHEQYF TRBV5-6 NA NA TRBJ2-7
TGTGCCAGCACGACAGGGGCCTCTGGAAACACCATATATTTT CASTTGASGNTIYF TRBV12-3/TRBV12-4 TRBD1 NA TRBJ1-3
TGTGCCAGCCAGGGGGCTCACGGGGAGCAGTACTTC CASQGAHGEQYF TRBV6-5 TRBD1 NA TRBJ2-7
TGTGCCAGCAGCCACACTAGCGGGGGGCCGTTAAGTACCCAGTACTTC CASSHTSGGPLSTQYF TRBV7-9 TRBD2 NA TRBJ2-5
TGTGCCAGCAGCGCTCTCAGGGGGCTTGGAAACACCATATATTTT CASSALRGLGNTIYF TRBV13 TRBD1 NA TRBJ1-3
TGTGCCAGCAACCGGGGGACTAGCGGATACAATGAGCAGTTCTTC CASNRGTSGYNEQFF TRBV27 TRBD2 few TRBJ2-1
TGTGCCAGCAGGGAGGGCCAGAGCTCCTACAATGAGCAGTTCTTC CASREGQSSYNEQFF TRBV6-1 NA NA TRBJ2-1
TGTGCCAGCAGTCCTTCCGCCAGGGTAGTCACCGGGGAGCTGTTTTTT CASSPSARVVTGELFF TRBV27 NA medium-sized TRBJ2-2
TGTGCCAGTAGTCCCGGCCCAGGGCCAAGGGATGGCTACACCTTC CASSPGPGPRDGYTF TRBV19 NA NA TRBJ1-2
TGCAGGGGACGGGGAGACACAGATACGCAGTATTTT CRGRGDTDTQYF TRBV20-1 NA NA TRBJ2-3
TGTGCCATCAGTGAGTCGGGCAGCACTCTCTATGGCTACACCTTC CAISESGSTLYGYTF TRBV10-3 NA NA TRBJ1-2
TGCAGTGCTAGAGGACGCCAGGGACAGTACTTGAAAGGCTACACCTTC CSARGRQGQYLKGYTF TRBV20-1 TRBD1 once TRBJ1-2
TGTGCCAGCAGCCCTGGCCAGGACGCCGGGGAGCTGTTTTTT CASSPGQDAGELFF TRBV7-2 NA NA TRBJ2-2
TGTGCCATCAGTGAGTCAATCGAAGAAGGGACCCAGTACTTC CAISESIEEGTQYF TRBV10-3 NA NA TRBJ2-5
TGTGCCAGCAGTTCTCGGTCCTCTGGAAACACCATATATTTT CASSSRSSGNTIYF TRBV12-3/TRBV12-4 NA few TRBJ1-3
TGTGCCAGCTCACTACCGACAGGGGCCGGCTCCTACGAGCAGTACTTC CASSLPTGAGSYEQYF TRBV18 TRBD1 NA TRBJ2-7
TGTGCCAGCAGTGTGGAAAGCTTCGCTAGCACAGATACGCAGTATTTT CASSVESFASTDTQYF TRBV6-4 NA NA TRBJ2-3
TGTGCCAGCAGTTCAAGGGACAGGTCTTACAATGAGCAGTTCTTC CASSSRDRSYNEQFF TRBV27 TRBD1 NA TRBJ2-1
TGTGCCAGCAGCCCCCGGGGGGAAGAAAATGAGCAGTTCTTC CASSPRGEENEQFF TRBV13 TRBD2 few TRBJ2-1
TGTGCCAGCAGCTCAGGGACAGGGGACACCGGGGAGCTGTTTTTT CASSSGTGDTGELFF TRBV14 TRBD1 NA TRBJ2-2
TGTGCCAGCAGCTTGGGCGGACCCTACGAGCAGTACTTC CASSLGGPYEQYF TRBV5-6 NA NA TRBJ2-7
TGTGCCAGCAGCTCGAGGGCGGGTACCTACGAGCAGTACTTC CASSSRAGTYEQYF TRBV11-1 NA medium-sized TRBJ2-7
TGTGCCAGAAGCTCACGGACTAGCGGGAACACAGATACGCAGTATTTT CARSSRTSGNTDTQYF TRBV5-3 TRBD2 NA TRBJ2-3
TGTGCCAGCAGTTATTTCGGCAGCAACTATGGCTACACCTTC CASSYFGSNYGYTF TRBV6-5 NA few TRBJ1-2
TGTGCCTGGAGTGTATCCGCCTACGAGCAGTACTTC CAWSVSAYEQYF TRBV30 NA few TRBJ2-7
TGTGCCTGGAGTGTTCGACACCAGGTCTATGGCTACACCTTC CAWSVRHQVYGYTF TRBV30 NA NA TRBJ1-2
TGCAGTGCTAGAGATGGTCGGATCAGGGCCTATGGCTACACCTTC CSARDGRIRAYGYTF TRBV20-1 NA NA TRBJ1-2
TGCAGTGCTAGAGATAGCGGGAGGGCCAGGGATGAGCAGTTCTTC CSARDSGRARDEQFF TRBV20-1 TRBD2 NA TRBJ2-1
TGTGCCGCGGGACTAGCTCGCGATGAGCAGTTCTTC CAAGLARDEQFF TRBV30 TRBD2 few TRBJ2-1
TGTGCCTGGAGCCAGGGGACGGGAGATACGCAGTATTTT CAWSQGTGDTQYF TRBV30 NA NA TRBJ2-3
TGTGCCAGCTCACAGTCCAGGGAGGAGAGCGGCACTGAAGCTTTCTTT CASSQSREESGTEAFF TRBV18 NA NA TRBJ1-1
TGTGCCTGGAGTGACAGCTCTGGAAACACCATATATTTT CAWSDSSGNTIYF TRBV30 NA NA TRBJ1-3
TGTGCCAGCAGCTCGGGACCAGATACGCAGTATTTT CASSSGPDTQYF TRBV5-7 NA few TRBJ2-3
TGTGCCAGCTCACCAAACAGGGAAAATCAGCCCCAGCATTTT CASSPNRENQPQHF TRBV18 NA NA TRBJ1-5
TGTGCCAGTAGTATAGGCGCATCCCCTAGCACAGATACGCAGTATTTT CASSIGASPSTDTQYF TRBV19 NA medium-sized TRBJ2-3
TGTGCCAGTAGGACGGCTGCGAACACCGGGGAGCTGTTTTTT CASRTAANTGELFF TRBV19 NA medium-sized TRBJ2-2
TGCAGCGTTGGAGAGGTCAGCCCGAACACCGGGGAGCTGTTTTTT CSVGEVSPNTGELFF TRBV29-1 NA few TRBJ2-2
TGTGCCAGCAGCGTAGCTTACGACGACAGGGAGGTTGGCTACACCTTC CASSVAYDDREVGYTF TRBV9 TRBD1 NA TRBJ1-2